This T cell receptor (beta chain) is from a study of T-cell reconstitution after alpha-beta-depleted transplantation in children. Study findings and constraints: Several hundred expanded graft clones reportedly supplied alpha-beta T cells about two months after transplant. One year after transplant, T-cell counts and diversity came mostly from newly produced T cells. From surviving recipient T cells and thymic progenitors came the high day-60 TCRbeta diversity observed in some patients.

CDR3 size: 15 residues. CDR1 is KGHDR and CDR2 is SFDVKD in the germline V gene. Trimming left V 8 bases short and J 0 bases short, with 13 bases between. In its sample, this clonotype was seen many times. Its specificity is unknown. Library preparation (for TCRbeta) was performed with unique molecular identifiers. TCRdb re-called the PCR reads through MiXCR, storing one row per CDR3 protein. Of about 110,000 distinct CDR3 sequences listed, around 6.4% are singletons. The chain links TRBV24-1 to TRBJ2-4; no firm D call. The sequence was obtained from a male patient aged 2-10 years who had a stem cell transplant for acute lymphoblastic leukemia, so the T cells may come from the graft donor. Sequencing was performed on PBMCs, mostly from graft donor cells, taken 360 days after TCRalphabeta/CD19-depleted stem cell transplant. CDR3 residues: CATNLVDVAKNIQYF. CDR3 in DNA: TGTGCCACCAACCTGGTGGACGTAGCCAAAAACATTCAGTACTTC.